This T cell receptor (beta chain) derives from a study of T cell responses to AZD1222 COVID-19 vaccine. Study-level findings and limits: Repertoires were collected only later (after the peak T cell response had occurred). Nearly half of spike-specific TCRs reportedly target variant regions that are unmutated in the B.1.351 and B.1.1.7 variants. Donors were mostly white British, more females; clonal diversity possibly underestimated. There were vaccine-associated CD4 TCRs across spike, dominant at 160-218 and 743-854.

Germline lookup yields CDR1 MNHEY and CDR2 SVGEGT. V lost 0 bases, J lost 3 bases, and 15 bases lay in between. The CDR3 contains 17 residues. Repertoires were generated with immunoSEQ multiplex PCR, while TCRdb's copy carries only in-frame clones and drops some. The sample lists some 200,000 clones; roughly 91% were seen once. About this clone itself: Its antigen is not identified.

This TCR derives from an adult in good health. The V call is TRBV6-2 or TRBV6-3, the J call TRBJ1-3; D unresolved. The sequenced sample was peripheral blood, obtained on day 0 of MenACWY control vaccination. The CDR3 DNA reads as TGTGCCAGCAGTTACTCGATGCTCCGGGCTGGTGGAAACACCATATATTTT. It encodes CASSYSMLRAGGNTIYF.